This paragraph covers one T cell receptor beta chain sequence. The antigen this receptor binds is unknown. Per-base qualities were not stored, and no clone one base away is much larger. The data derive from a study of cytomegalovirus exposure and HLA in healthy donors (dated by TCRdb to 2016 to 2017). Study-level background: The 500 to 800 repertoires of the first cohort and the 120 validation repertoires were produced on the same platform, according to a later analysis. In addition to the first cohort of 500 to 850 subjects, a separate validation cohort of approximately 130 different subjects was used. The study was designed to test whether signatures of past pathogen exposure could be identified by cataloging public T cell receptors. High-throughput TCR immunosequencing, statistical association of individual TCRs with disease status, and machine learning were combined to predict cytomegalovirus infection status. Study-wide findings and limitations: Most TCR sequences were seen in very few donors, while some public TCRs were found in many individuals. The validation cohort had no HLA typing available for a later analysis, so co-occurrence within that cohort was assessed over all 120 or so repertoires. According to the authors, the approach could potentially be generalized to other disease states and immunological phenotypes. In vitro tests confirmed that a few of the cytomegalovirus-associated TCR beta chains recognize cytomegalovirus antigens. A total of roughly 160 TCR beta chains were listed by the study as associated with cytomegalovirus. The classifier was reported to diagnose cytomegalovirus status with high specificity and sensitivity in both the original and validation cohorts. Of the cluster scores, roughly 95% were above 0 in a later analysis, which found that TCRs clustered in the first cohort also tended to co-occur in the 120 or so validation repertoires.

Donors formed part of the validation cohort, which comprised about 130 subjects and was distinct from the first cohort of 690 or so subjects. Library preparation used the immunoSEQ multiplex PCR assay. The authors' pipeline ran thus. To diagnose cytomegalovirus status from the catalog of TCR beta chain sequences, a statistical classification framework was built. In TCRdb, the immuneACCESS table is reduced to in-frame sequences with V and J assigned. These tables do not hold every clone; where another copy was compared, an unresolved V gene accounts for under half, and the others remain unexplained. That table is the source of V, J and clone size, and D and trimming were worked out from the DNA. For this sample there are roughly 58,000 clones; over 75% appear just once. About 3% of the sample is held by the ten biggest clonotypes. From cysteine to phenylalanine, the CDR3 is 12 amino acids long. Only the CDR3 part of the read is kept: 36 bases, read in frame from the first base. CDR1 and CDR2 are read off the germline V gene (reference sequence) as SEHNR and FQNEAQ. V gives up 5 bases and J gives up 7 bases, and the segment between their germline ends measures 11 bases.

The sequence links TRBV7-9 to TRBJ1-1; the D segment could be TRBD1, given 5 matching bases. The specimen sequenced was PBMCs. The source of this sequence is a young man in good health and CMV-seronegative. The CDR3 here reads CASSHGGNEAFF. The DNA sequence reads TGTGCCAGCAGCCATGGGGGGAATGAAGCTTTCTTT. The variable domain in full, with residues beyond the CDR3 obtained from the reference TRBV7-9 and TRBJ1-1 genes, is DTGVSQNPRHKITKRGQNVTFRCDPISEHNRLYWYRQTLGQGPEFLTYFQNEAQLEKSRLLSDRFSAERPKGSFSTLEIQRTEQGDSAMYLCASSHGGNEAFFGQGTRLTVV.